The clone carrying this TCR beta chain was seen at least ten times. The antigen remains unidentified. The sample comes from a study of identical twins. Study conclusions and caveats: Cord blood's abundant beta clonotypes had fewer insertions, unlike memory repertoires.

Trimming stripped 1 base from V and 6 bases from J, with 13 bases between. The V gene's germline CDR1 is SGHTA and CDR2 FQGNSA. This CDR3 spans 15 amino acids. After template switching added a universal primer site, the resulting cDNA carried unique molecular identifiers. TCRdb recomputed calls from the 5' RACE reads with MiXCR, one row per CDR3 protein. Altogether approximately 230,000 distinct CDR3 sequences are present, over 12% being singletons, with the ten largest covering 8.5% to 10%. The genes are TRBV7-2 and TRBJ2-1; D assignment may be TRBD1 or TRBD2 (7 bases each). The sequence was collected from a woman in her late teens or twenties in good health. Sequenced material: memory (CD45RO+) T cells sorted from blood. For the CDR3, the DNA is TGTGCCAGCAGCTTAGACCAGGGGGGGCTCAATGAGCAGTTCTTC. Protein: CASSLDQGGLNEQFF.